Listed here are 9 T cell receptor beta chains from one sample, sequenced in a study of Graves' ophthalmopathy and Graves' hyperthyroidism. Using RNA transcripts, the TCR beta CDR3 regions were amplified. Following a first-round RT-PCR that used HTBI primers, a second-round multiplex PCR was carried out. TCRdb used MiXCR to reprocess the multiplex PCR reads, holding one entry per CDR3 protein. Altogether 200,000 to 250,000 distinct CDR3 sequences are present, 20% to 25% being singletons, with the ten largest covering 43%. The sequencing input was peripheral blood. The source of these receptors is a woman between 50 and 59 years old with Graves' ophthalmopathy.

This clonotype was recorded many times. The chain uses TRBV20-1 and TRBJ1-1; D is unresolved. V lost 1 base, J lost 1 base, and 16 bases lay in between. Germline V gene sequence: CDR1 DFQATT, CDR2 SNEGSKA (reference sequence). This CDR3 is built from 16 residues. The CDR3 protein is CSARGEGPVGNTEAFF. The CDR3 DNA reads as TGCAGTGCTAGAGGGGAAGGGCCCGTAGGGAACACTGAAGCTTTCTTT.

This clonotype was observed at least ten times. The chain links TRBV6-4 to TRBJ2-7; 7 positions match TRBD2. Unmatched junction bases numbered 20, after V lost 7 bases and J lost 5 bases. Germline values: CDR1 MRHNA, CDR2 SNTAGT. This CDR3 has 17 residues. CDR3 nucleotide sequence: TGTGCCAGCACCCCGGGGCGGGTGTGGGGGGGTTTTGACGAGCAGTACTTC. Its translation: CASTPGRVWGGFDEQYF.

This clonotype was recorded at least ten times. The V and J genes are TRBV27 and TRBJ1-6; a weak D match, TRBD1 (5 bases). The CDR3 extends over 14 amino acids. Germline V gives CDR1 MNHEY, CDR2 SMNVEV (reference sequence). Trimming pared 5 bases from V and 9 bases from J, leaving 14 bases between. The CDR3 nucleotides are TGTGCCAGCAGTCCAGGGTCGTTTGGTTCACCCCTCCACTTT. Protein: CASSPGSFGSPLHF.

This clonotype was seen at least ten times. J is TRBJ1-5 and V is TRBV4-1, with D possibly TRBD1 on 5 matching bases. Trimming removed 1 base at V and 7 bases at J, with 14 bases between. Germline values: CDR1 MGHRA, CDR2 YSYEKL. The length of the CDR3 is 15 residues. This CDR3 reads CASSQGPGLGQPQHF. DNA for the CDR3: TGCGCCAGCAGCCAAGGTCCAGGGCTGGGCCAGCCCCAGCATTTT.

This clonotype was seen ten or more times. The chain has TRBV20-1 and TRBJ2-5; D might be TRBD1 (5 bases). This CDR3 region has 13 residues. The ends were cut back, 3 bases at V and 2 bases at J, with 10 bases in the middle. The germline gives CDR1 DFQATT, CDR2 SNEGSKA (reference sequence). CDR3 sequence: CSARDNPQETQYF. The DNA of the CDR3 is TGCAGTGCTAGGGACAACCCGCAAGAGACCCAGTACTTC.

This clonotype was counted at least ten times. The V call is TRBV7-3, the J call TRBJ2-2, with TRBD1 identical over 7 bases. This CDR3 has 13 amino acids. After removal of 8 bases from V and 6 bases from J, the junction contained 6 bases not matched to a gene. The germline V gene has CDR1 SGHTA and CDR2 FQGTGA. CDR3 coding DNA: TGTGCCAGCCAGGGGGATCGAGCCGGGGAGCTGTTTTTT. Translated, it gives CASQGDRAGELFF. Complete variable domain (other parts from reference TRBV7-3 and TRBJ2-2): GAGVSQTPSNKVTEKGKYVELRCDPISGHTALYWYRQSLGQGPEFLIYFQGTGAADDSGLPNDRFFAVRPEGSVSTLKIQRTERGDSAVYLCASQGDRAGELFFGEGSRLTVL.

This clonotype came up many times. The J gene is TRBJ1-1, the V gene TRBV14; D may be TRBD1 (6 bases). This CDR3 contains 16 residues. Germline CDR1 SGHDN, CDR2 FVKESK. V lost 0 bases and J lost 2, with 13 bases in between. The CDR3 bases are TGTGCCAGCAGCCAAGAAAAGGGGGGCTTCAACACTGAAGCTTTCTTT. It specifies CASSQEKGGFNTEAFF.

This clonotype showed up many times. The chain recombines TRBV7-9 with TRBJ1-5; TRBD1 matches at 7 bases. The CDR3 has 16 amino acids. Germline-derived CDR1 and CDR2 are SEHNR and FQNEAQ (reference sequence). The ends lost 2 bases at V and 3 bases at J; junction bases unmatched: 7. The CDR3 DNA reads as TGTGCCAGCAGCTTATCAGGGACAGCCGACAATCAGCCCCAGCATTTT. This gives the protein CASSLSGTADNQPQHF.

This clonotype was counted ten times or more. The chain employs TRBV4-2 and TRBJ1-2; the D is unclear. Per the germline V gene, CDR1 is LGHNA and CDR2 is YNFKEQ. The CDR3 loop spans 14 amino acids. V lost 0 bases, J lost 5 bases, and 10 bases lay in between. CDR3: CASSQDPGSYGYTF. For the CDR3, the DNA is TGTGCCAGCAGCCAAGATCCAGGCAGTTATGGCTACACCTTC.